Listed below are T cell receptor beta chains from one sample, sequenced in a study of blood T cell repertoires in COVID-19. Clones were read by immunoSEQ multiplex PCR, and TCRdb kept only the in-frame ones, dropping some. The sample includes 200,000 to 250,000 clones, 84% of them seen just once. Input material: peripheral blood. The receptors come from a man aged 50-59 years with acute or convalescent COVID-19. Each CDR3 is given with its conserved first and last residue. The order of the fields is clone size, D gene, J gene, V gene, CDR3 protein, CDR3 DNA. A D gene is named only where the DNA matches it firmly. Clone size appears in some rows only: once, few, many, or a class for an expanded clone.

clone size: NA; D gene: NA; J gene: TRBJ1-6; V gene: TRBV5-1; CDR3 protein: CASSLGTSGSNSPLHF; CDR3 DNA: TGCGCCAGCAGCCTAGGGACATCAGGCAGCAATTCACCCCTCCACTTT
clone size: NA; D gene: TRBD1; J gene: TRBJ2-7; V gene: TRBV19; CDR3 protein: CASSARQGGPSYEQYF; CDR3 DNA: TGTGCCAGTAGTGCCCGACAGGGGGGCCCCTCCTACGAGCAGTACTTC
clone size: NA; D gene: TRBD1; J gene: TRBJ1-2; V gene: TRBV29-1; CDR3 protein: CSVARTGGSSSYGYTF; CDR3 DNA: TGCAGCGTTGCACGGACAGGGGGCTCTTCTTCCTATGGCTACACCTTC
clone size: NA; D gene: TRBD1; J gene: TRBJ1-3; V gene: TRBV12-3/TRBV12-4; CDR3 protein: CASGGQNGNTIYF; CDR3 DNA: TGTGCCAGTGGGGGACAGAATGGAAACACCATATATTTT
clone size: many; D gene: TRBD1; J gene: TRBJ2-7; V gene: TRBV27; CDR3 protein: CASSLSRDRVYEQYF; CDR3 DNA: TGTGCCAGCAGTTTATCGAGGGACAGGGTATACGAGCAGTACTTC
clone size: NA; D gene: NA; J gene: TRBJ2-5; V gene: TRBV29-1; CDR3 protein: CSTRQGGETQYF; CDR3 DNA: TGCAGCACAAGACAGGGAGGAGAGACCCAGTACTTC
clone size: NA; D gene: NA; J gene: TRBJ2-3; V gene: TRBV10-3; CDR3 protein: CAISDLVGSTDTQYF; CDR3 DNA: TGTGCCATCAGTGATTTAGTCGGGTCGACAGATACGCAGTATTTT
clone size: NA; D gene: NA; J gene: TRBJ1-5; V gene: TRBV21-1; CDR3 protein: CASSANSNQPQHF; CDR3 DNA: TGTGCCAGCAGCGCGAATAGCAATCAGCCCCAGCATTTT
clone size: NA; D gene: NA; J gene: TRBJ1-3; V gene: TRBV7-9; CDR3 protein: CASSLPPTGNDTIYF; CDR3 DNA: TGTGCCAGCAGCCTCCCCCCGACGGGAAATGACACCATATATTTT
clone size: NA; D gene: NA; J gene: TRBJ1-2; V gene: TRBV30; CDR3 protein: CAWSAFDRFNYGYTF; CDR3 DNA: TGTGCCTGGAGTGCCTTCGACAGGTTTAACTATGGCTACACCTTC
clone size: NA; D gene: NA; J gene: TRBJ1-5; V gene: TRBV28; CDR3 protein: CASRRGRGSNQPQHF; CDR3 DNA: TGTGCCAGCAGACGGGGGAGAGGTAGCAATCAGCCCCAGCATTTT
clone size: NA; D gene: NA; J gene: TRBJ2-7; V gene: TRBV18; CDR3 protein: CASSEQYEQYF; CDR3 DNA: TGTGCCAGCTCAGAGCAATACGAGCAGTACTTC
clone size: NA; D gene: NA; J gene: TRBJ1-1; V gene: TRBV5-4; CDR3 protein: CASSDSATEAFF; CDR3 DNA: TGTGCCAGCTCGGACAGTGCCACTGAAGCTTTCTTT
clone size: NA; D gene: NA; J gene: TRBJ2-3; V gene: TRBV9; CDR3 protein: CASSRQGGVGASTDTQYF; CDR3 DNA: TGTGCCAGCAGCCGACAGGGCGGGGTGGGGGCTAGCACAGATACGCAGTATTTT
clone size: NA; D gene: NA; J gene: TRBJ2-7; V gene: TRBV19; CDR3 protein: CASSIRGNAYEQYF; CDR3 DNA: TGTGCCAGTAGTATACGGGGGAACGCCTACGAGCAGTACTTC
clone size: once; D gene: TRBD1; J gene: TRBJ1-2; V gene: TRBV5-6; CDR3 protein: CASSYTGGGYGYTF; CDR3 DNA: TGTGCCAGCAGCTACACAGGGGGCGGCTATGGCTACACCTTC
clone size: NA; D gene: TRBD2; J gene: TRBJ2-1; V gene: TRBV19; CDR3 protein: CASRRSGGPYNEQFF; CDR3 DNA: TGTGCCAGCCGCAGAAGCGGGGGGCCTTACAATGAGCAGTTCTTC
clone size: NA; D gene: NA; J gene: TRBJ1-2; V gene: TRBV6-5; CDR3 protein: CASTQGWGGYTF; CDR3 DNA: TGTGCCAGCACCCAGGGGTGGGGTGGCTACACCTTC
clone size: NA; D gene: TRBD1; J gene: TRBJ2-6; V gene: TRBV3-1/TRBV3-2; CDR3 protein: CASGQGPNVLTF; CDR3 DNA: TGTGCCAGCGGACAGGGACCCAACGTCCTGACTTTC
clone size: NA; D gene: NA; J gene: TRBJ2-2; V gene: TRBV29-1; CDR3 protein: CSFQGIGELFF; CDR3 DNA: TGCAGCTTCCAGGGAATTGGGGAGCTGTTTTTT
clone size: NA; D gene: TRBD1; J gene: TRBJ1-6; V gene: TRBV5-1; CDR3 protein: CASSKQPGQGTSNSPLHF; CDR3 DNA: TGCGCCAGCAGCAAACAACCGGGACAGGGGACCAGCAATTCACCCCTCCACTTT
clone size: NA; D gene: NA; J gene: TRBJ1-1; V gene: TRBV27; CDR3 protein: CASSLAQGRTEAFF; CDR3 DNA: TGTGCCAGCAGTTTAGCGCAGGGTCGCACTGAAGCTTTCTTT
clone size: NA; D gene: NA; J gene: TRBJ2-7; V gene: TRBV28; CDR3 protein: CASSWADGISYEQYF; CDR3 DNA: TGTGCCAGCAGTTGGGCTGACGGTATCTCCTACGAGCAGTACTTC
clone size: NA; D gene: TRBD1; J gene: TRBJ1-6; V gene: TRBV18; CDR3 protein: CASSRETGVNSPLHF; CDR3 DNA: TGTGCCAGCTCGCGGGAGACAGGGGTCAATTCACCCCTCCACTTT
clone size: NA; D gene: TRBD2; J gene: TRBJ2-2; V gene: TRBV7-2; CDR3 protein: CASSSTSGNTGELFF; CDR3 DNA: TGTGCCAGCAGCTCGACTAGCGGGAACACCGGGGAGCTGTTTTTT
clone size: NA; D gene: TRBD1; J gene: TRBJ2-5; V gene: TRBV7-9; CDR3 protein: CASSLGTGVNQETQYF; CDR3 DNA: TGTGCCAGCAGCTTAGGGACAGGGGTAAATCAAGAGACCCAGTACTTC
clone size: few; D gene: NA; J gene: TRBJ2-1; V gene: TRBV5-6; CDR3 protein: CASSSPSGIKGLEQFF; CDR3 DNA: TGTGCCAGCAGCAGCCCTTCCGGGATCAAGGGTTTGGAGCAGTTCTTC
clone size: NA; D gene: TRBD1; J gene: TRBJ2-7; V gene: TRBV11-3; CDR3 protein: CASSLGQDSSYEQYF; CDR3 DNA: TGTGCCAGCAGCCTTGGACAGGACAGCTCCTACGAGCAGTACTTC
clone size: NA; D gene: TRBD1; J gene: TRBJ1-4; V gene: TRBV12-5; CDR3 protein: CASGLVRTGEATNEKLFF; CDR3 DNA: TGTGCTAGTGGTTTGGTACGGACAGGGGAAGCAACTAATGAAAAACTGTTTTTT
clone size: once; D gene: TRBD1; J gene: TRBJ2-5; V gene: TRBV7-3; CDR3 protein: CASSLMRAGTGKETQYF; CDR3 DNA: TGTGCCAGCAGCTTAATGAGGGCCGGGACAGGGAAGGAGACCCAGTACTTC
clone size: NA; D gene: NA; J gene: TRBJ1-3; V gene: TRBV21-1; CDR3 protein: CASSSRPLGASGNTIYF; CDR3 DNA: TGTGCCAGCAGCTCCCGACCCCTGGGGGCCTCCGGAAACACCATATATTTT
clone size: few; D gene: TRBD1; J gene: TRBJ1-2; V gene: TRBV3-1/TRBV3-2; CDR3 protein: CASSRDRGRGGYTF; CDR3 DNA: TGTGCCAGCAGCCGGGACAGGGGGCGAGGAGGCTACACCTTC
clone size: NA; D gene: TRBD2; J gene: TRBJ2-1; V gene: TRBV9; CDR3 protein: CASTKTSGGWGNEQFF; CDR3 DNA: TGTGCCAGCACAAAGACTAGCGGGGGCTGGGGCAATGAGCAGTTCTTC
clone size: NA; D gene: NA; J gene: TRBJ2-3; V gene: TRBV5-1; CDR3 protein: CASSLSPPGTDTQYF; CDR3 DNA: TGCGCCAGCAGCTTGAGCCCCCCCGGCACAGATACGCAGTATTTT
clone size: NA; D gene: TRBD1; J gene: TRBJ2-5; V gene: TRBV30; CDR3 protein: CAWTPGQGRETQYF; CDR3 DNA: TGTGCCTGGACCCCGGGACAGGGCCGAGAGACCCAGTACTTC
clone size: NA; D gene: TRBD1; J gene: TRBJ1-5; V gene: TRBV7-8; CDR3 protein: CASSPTTGTGNQPQHF; CDR3 DNA: TGTGCCAGCAGCCCCACCACCGGGACAGGCAATCAGCCCCAGCATTTT
clone size: NA; D gene: NA; J gene: TRBJ1-1; V gene: TRBV2; CDR3 protein: CASSDDRSTVEAFF; CDR3 DNA: TGTGCCAGCAGTGACGACAGATCTACGGTGGAAGCTTTCTTT
clone size: NA; D gene: TRBD2; J gene: TRBJ2-1; V gene: TRBV7-9; CDR3 protein: CASSPVDSGGKIYNEQFF; CDR3 DNA: TGTGCCAGCAGCCCAGTCGATAGCGGGGGGAAAATCTACAATGAGCAGTTCTTC
clone size: NA; D gene: NA; J gene: TRBJ2-2; V gene: TRBV5-1; CDR3 protein: CASSLRTVLGELFF; CDR3 DNA: TGCGCCAGCAGCTTGCGGACAGTCCTCGGGGAGCTGTTTTTT
clone size: NA; D gene: NA; J gene: TRBJ2-7; V gene: TRBV6-1; CDR3 protein: CASSELPLTTSDEQYF; CDR3 DNA: TGTGCCAGCAGTGAACTTCCTCTAACGACATCCGACGAGCAGTACTTC
clone size: NA; D gene: NA; J gene: TRBJ2-7; V gene: TRBV5-6; CDR3 protein: CASSQGISYEQYF; CDR3 DNA: TGTGCCAGCAGCCAGGGGATCTCCTACGAGCAGTACTTC
clone size: NA; D gene: NA; J gene: TRBJ2-7; V gene: TRBV12-3/TRBV12-4; CDR3 protein: CASSLRRYEQYF; CDR3 DNA: TGTGCCAGCAGTTTAAGGCGGTACGAGCAGTACTTC
clone size: NA; D gene: TRBD1; J gene: TRBJ1-2; V gene: TRBV6-5; CDR3 protein: CASSRDRVYGYTF; CDR3 DNA: TGTGCCAGCAGCCGGGACAGGGTCTATGGCTACACCTTC
clone size: NA; D gene: TRBD1; J gene: TRBJ1-2; V gene: TRBV7-9; CDR3 protein: CASSLGTGDGYTF; CDR3 DNA: TGTGCCAGCAGCCTAGGGACAGGGGATGGCTACACCTTC
clone size: NA; D gene: NA; J gene: TRBJ2-7; V gene: TRBV2; CDR3 protein: CASREQGEAYEQYF; CDR3 DNA: TGTGCCAGCAGAGAACAGGGCGAGGCCTACGAGCAGTACTTC
clone size: few; D gene: NA; J gene: TRBJ2-1; V gene: TRBV2; CDR3 protein: CASSEWASFLNEQFF; CDR3 DNA: TGTGCCAGCAGTGAATGGGCTAGCTTTCTCAATGAGCAGTTCTTC
clone size: NA; D gene: TRBD2; J gene: TRBJ2-7; V gene: TRBV9; CDR3 protein: CASSVGEGSKQYF; CDR3 DNA: TGTGCCAGCAGCGTAGGGGAGGGATCGAAGCAGTACTTC
clone size: NA; D gene: NA; J gene: TRBJ2-5; V gene: TRBV11-1; CDR3 protein: CASSPTGLRQETQYF; CDR3 DNA: TGTGCCAGCAGCCCAACGGGACTCCGCCAAGAGACCCAGTACTTC
clone size: NA; D gene: NA; J gene: TRBJ1-4; V gene: TRBV6-6; CDR3 protein: CASSYSNSRVGEKLFF; CDR3 DNA: TGTGCCAGCAGTTACTCGAATAGTCGGGTGGGTGAAAAACTGTTTTTT
clone size: few; D gene: NA; J gene: TRBJ1-2; V gene: TRBV6-1; CDR3 protein: CASSEQAGVDYGYTF; CDR3 DNA: TGTGCCAGCAGTGAACAAGCAGGGGTCGACTATGGCTACACCTTC